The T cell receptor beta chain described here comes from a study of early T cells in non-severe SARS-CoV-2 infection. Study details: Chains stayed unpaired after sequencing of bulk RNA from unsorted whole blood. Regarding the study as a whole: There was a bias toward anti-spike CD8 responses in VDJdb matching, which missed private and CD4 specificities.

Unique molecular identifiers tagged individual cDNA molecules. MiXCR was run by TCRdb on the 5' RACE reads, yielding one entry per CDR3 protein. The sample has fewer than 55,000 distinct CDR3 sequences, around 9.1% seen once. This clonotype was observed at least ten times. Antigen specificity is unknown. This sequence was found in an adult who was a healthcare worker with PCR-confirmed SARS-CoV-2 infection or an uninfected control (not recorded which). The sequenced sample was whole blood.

CDR3 residues: CASSPGGYEKLFF. The DNA of the CDR3 is TGTGCCAGCAGCCCCGGGGGTTATGAAAAACTGTTTTTT. This chain uses TRBV2 with TRBJ1-4; possibly TRBD1 for D (5 bases). V was trimmed by 6 bases and J by 6 bases, leaving 11 bases between them. Germline CDR1 is SNHLY and CDR2 is FYNNEI. This CDR3 has 13 residues.